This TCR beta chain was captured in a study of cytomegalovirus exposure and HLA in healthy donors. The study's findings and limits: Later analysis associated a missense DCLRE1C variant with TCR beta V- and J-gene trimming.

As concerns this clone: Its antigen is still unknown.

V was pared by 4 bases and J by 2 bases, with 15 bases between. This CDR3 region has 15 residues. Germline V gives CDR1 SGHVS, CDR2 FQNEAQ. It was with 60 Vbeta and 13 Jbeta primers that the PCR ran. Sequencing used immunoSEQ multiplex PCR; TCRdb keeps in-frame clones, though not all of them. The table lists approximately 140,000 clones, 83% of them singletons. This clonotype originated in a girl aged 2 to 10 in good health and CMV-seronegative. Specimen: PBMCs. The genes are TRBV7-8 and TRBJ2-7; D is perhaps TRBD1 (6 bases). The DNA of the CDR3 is TGTGCCAGCAGCTCCCGATTAACAGGGACCTACGAGCAGTACTTC. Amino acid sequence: CASSSRLTGTYEQYF.